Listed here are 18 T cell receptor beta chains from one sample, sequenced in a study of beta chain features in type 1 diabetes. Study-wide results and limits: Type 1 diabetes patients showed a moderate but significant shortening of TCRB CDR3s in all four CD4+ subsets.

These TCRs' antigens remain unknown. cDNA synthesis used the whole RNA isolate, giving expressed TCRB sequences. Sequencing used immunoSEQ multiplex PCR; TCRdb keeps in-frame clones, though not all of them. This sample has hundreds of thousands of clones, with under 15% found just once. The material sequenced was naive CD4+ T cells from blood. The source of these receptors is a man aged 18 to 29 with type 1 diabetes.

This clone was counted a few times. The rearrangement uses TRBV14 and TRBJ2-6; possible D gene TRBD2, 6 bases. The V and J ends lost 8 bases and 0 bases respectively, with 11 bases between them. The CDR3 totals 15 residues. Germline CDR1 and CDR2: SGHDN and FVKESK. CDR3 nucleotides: TGTGCCAGCGGGGGACTGTACTCTGGGGCCAACGTCCTGACTTTC. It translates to CASGGLYSGANVLTF.

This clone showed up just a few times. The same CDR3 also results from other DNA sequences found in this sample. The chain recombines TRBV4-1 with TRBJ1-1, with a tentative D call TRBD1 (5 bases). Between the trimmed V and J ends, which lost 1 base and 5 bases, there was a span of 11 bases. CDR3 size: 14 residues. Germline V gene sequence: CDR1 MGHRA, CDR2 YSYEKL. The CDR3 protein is CASSQGRGGTEAFF. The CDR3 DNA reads TGCGCCAGCAGCCAAGGAAGGGGAGGAACTGAAGCTTTCTTT.

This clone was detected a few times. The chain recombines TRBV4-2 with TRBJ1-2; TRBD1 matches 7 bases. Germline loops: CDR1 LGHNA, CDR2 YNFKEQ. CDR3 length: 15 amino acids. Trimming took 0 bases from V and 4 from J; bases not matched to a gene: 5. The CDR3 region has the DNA TGTGCCAGCAGCCAAGAGGGACAGCTACTCTATGGCTACACCTTC. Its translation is CASSQEGQLLYGYTF.

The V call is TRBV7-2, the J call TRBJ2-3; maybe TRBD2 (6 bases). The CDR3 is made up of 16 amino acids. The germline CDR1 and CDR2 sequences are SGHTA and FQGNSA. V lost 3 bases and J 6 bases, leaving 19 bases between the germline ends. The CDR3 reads CASSLLGLTSEDTQYF. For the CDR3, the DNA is TGTGCCAGCAGCTTGCTGGGACTGACCTCCGAGGATACGCAGTATTTT.

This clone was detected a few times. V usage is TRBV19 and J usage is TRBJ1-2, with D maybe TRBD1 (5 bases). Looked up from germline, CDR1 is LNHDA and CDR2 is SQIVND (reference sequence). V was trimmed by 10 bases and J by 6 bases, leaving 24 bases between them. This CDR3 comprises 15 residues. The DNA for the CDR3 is TGTGCCACGTTCGGACGGACATCGAGCCTAGATGGCTACACCTTC. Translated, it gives CATFGRTSSLDGYTF.

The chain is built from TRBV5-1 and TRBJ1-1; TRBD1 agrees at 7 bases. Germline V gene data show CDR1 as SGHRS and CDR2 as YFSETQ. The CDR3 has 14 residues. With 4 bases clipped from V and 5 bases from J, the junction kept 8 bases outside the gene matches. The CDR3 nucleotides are TGCGCCAGCAGCCGGGACAGTCAGGGGACTGAAGCTTTCTTT. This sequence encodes CASSRDSQGTEAFF.

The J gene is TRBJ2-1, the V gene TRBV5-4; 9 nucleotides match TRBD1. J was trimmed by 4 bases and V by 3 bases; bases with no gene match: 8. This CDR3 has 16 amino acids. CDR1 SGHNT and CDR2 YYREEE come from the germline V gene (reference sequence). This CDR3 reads CASSSADRGQYNEQFF. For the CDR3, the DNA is TGTGCCAGCAGCTCGGCGGACAGGGGACAATACAATGAGCAGTTCTTC.

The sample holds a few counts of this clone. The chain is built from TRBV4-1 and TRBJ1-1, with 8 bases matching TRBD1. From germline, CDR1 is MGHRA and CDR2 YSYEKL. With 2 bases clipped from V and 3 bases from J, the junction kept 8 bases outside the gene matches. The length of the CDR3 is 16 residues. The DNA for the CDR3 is TGCGCCAGCAGCCAAACCGACAGGGGTTGGGACACTGAAGCTTTCTTT. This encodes CASSQTDRGWDTEAFF.

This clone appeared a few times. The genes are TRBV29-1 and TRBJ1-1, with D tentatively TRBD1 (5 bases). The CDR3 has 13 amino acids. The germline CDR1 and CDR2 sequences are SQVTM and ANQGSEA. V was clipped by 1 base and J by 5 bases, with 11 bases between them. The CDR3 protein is CSVEGSGSTEAFF. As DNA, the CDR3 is TGCAGCGTTGAAGGATCAGGGAGTACTGAAGCTTTCTTT. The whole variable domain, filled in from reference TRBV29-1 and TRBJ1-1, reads SAVISQKPSRDICQRGTSLTIQCQVDSQVTMMFWYRQQPGQSLTLIATANQGSEATYESGFVIDKFPISRPNLTFSTLTVSNMSPEDSSIYLCSVEGSGSTEAFFGQGTRLTVV.

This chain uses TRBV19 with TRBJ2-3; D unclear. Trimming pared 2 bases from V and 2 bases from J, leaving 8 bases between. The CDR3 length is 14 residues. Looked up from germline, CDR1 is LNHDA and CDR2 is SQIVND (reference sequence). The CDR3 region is CASSILHSTDTQYF. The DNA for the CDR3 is TGTGCCAGTAGTATATTGCACTCCACAGATACGCAGTATTTT.

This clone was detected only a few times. The CDR3 is CATSRGQGRFANTEAFF. The CDR3 region has the DNA TGTGCCACCAGCAGAGGACAAGGACGATTCGCGAACACTGAAGCTTTCTTT. The chain combines TRBV15 with TRBJ1-1; no reliable D call. From germline, CDR1 is LNHNV and CDR2 YYDKDF (reference sequence). This CDR3 contains 17 residues. The V end was cut by 1 base, the J end by 1 base, with 16 bases between.

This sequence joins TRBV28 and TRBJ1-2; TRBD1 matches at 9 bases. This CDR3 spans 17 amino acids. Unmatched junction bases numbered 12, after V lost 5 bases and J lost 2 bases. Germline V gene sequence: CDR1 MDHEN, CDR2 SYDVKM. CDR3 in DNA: TGTGCCAGCAGTCAGTCCACCAGGACAGGGGAAAACTATGGCTACACCTTC. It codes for CASSQSTRTGENYGYTF.

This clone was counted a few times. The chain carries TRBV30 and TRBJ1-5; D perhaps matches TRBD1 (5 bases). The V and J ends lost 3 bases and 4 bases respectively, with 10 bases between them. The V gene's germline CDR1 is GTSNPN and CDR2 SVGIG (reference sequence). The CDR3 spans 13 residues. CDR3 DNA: TGTGCCTGGAGCCAATCAGGGAATCAGCCCCAGCATTTT. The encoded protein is CAWSQSGNQPQHF.

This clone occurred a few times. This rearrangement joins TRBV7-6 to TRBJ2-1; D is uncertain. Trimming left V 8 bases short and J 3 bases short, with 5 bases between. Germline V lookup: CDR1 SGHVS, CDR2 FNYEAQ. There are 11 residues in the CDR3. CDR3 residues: CASGFYNEQFF. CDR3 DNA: TGTGCCAGCGGATTCTACAATGAGCAGTTCTTC.

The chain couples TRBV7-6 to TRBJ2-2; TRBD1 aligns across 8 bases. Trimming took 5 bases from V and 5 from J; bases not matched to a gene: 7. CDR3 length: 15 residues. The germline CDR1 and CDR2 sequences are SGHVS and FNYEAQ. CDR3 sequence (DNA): TGTGCCAGCAGCCGCAGGGGGCGAGAAACCGGGGAGCTGTTTTTT. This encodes CASSRRGRETGELFF.

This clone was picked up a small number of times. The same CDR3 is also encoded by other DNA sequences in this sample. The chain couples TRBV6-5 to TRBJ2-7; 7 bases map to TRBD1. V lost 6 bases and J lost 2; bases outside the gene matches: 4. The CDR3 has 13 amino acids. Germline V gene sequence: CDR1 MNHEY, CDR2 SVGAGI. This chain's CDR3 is CASSPGTAYEQYF. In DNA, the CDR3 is TGTGCCAGCAGCCCAGGGACAGCCTACGAGCAGTACTTC.

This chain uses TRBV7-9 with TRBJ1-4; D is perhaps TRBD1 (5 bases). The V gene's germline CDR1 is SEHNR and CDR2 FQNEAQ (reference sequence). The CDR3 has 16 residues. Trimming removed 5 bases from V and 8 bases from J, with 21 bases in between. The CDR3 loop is CASSPRGKTEGEKLFF. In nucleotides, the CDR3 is TGTGCCAGCAGCCCACGGGGAAAGACAGAAGGAGAAAAACTGTTTTTT. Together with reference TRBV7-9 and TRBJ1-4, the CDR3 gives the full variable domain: DTGVSQNPRHKITKRGQNVTFRCDPISEHNRLYWYRQTLGQGPEFLTYFQNEAQLEKSRLLSDRFSAERPKGSFSTLEIQRTEQGDSAMYLCASSPRGKTEGEKLFFGSGTQLSVL.

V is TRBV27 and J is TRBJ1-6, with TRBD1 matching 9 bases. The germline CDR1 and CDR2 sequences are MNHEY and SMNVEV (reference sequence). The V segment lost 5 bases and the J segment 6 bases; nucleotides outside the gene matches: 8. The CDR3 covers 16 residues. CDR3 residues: CASSPGQGRSNSPLHF. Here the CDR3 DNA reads TGTGCCAGCAGTCCCGGACAGGGGAGAAGTAATTCACCCCTCCACTTT.